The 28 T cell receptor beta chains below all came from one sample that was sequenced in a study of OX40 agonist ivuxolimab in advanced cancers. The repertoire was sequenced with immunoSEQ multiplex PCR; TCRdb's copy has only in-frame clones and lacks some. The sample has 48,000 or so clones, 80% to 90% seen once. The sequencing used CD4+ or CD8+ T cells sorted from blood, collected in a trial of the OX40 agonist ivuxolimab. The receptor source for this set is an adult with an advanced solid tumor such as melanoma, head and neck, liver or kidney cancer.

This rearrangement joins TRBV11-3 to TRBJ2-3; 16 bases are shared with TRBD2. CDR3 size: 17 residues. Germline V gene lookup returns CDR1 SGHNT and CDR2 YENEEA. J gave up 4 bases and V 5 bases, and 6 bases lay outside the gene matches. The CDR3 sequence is CASSTGTSGGAPDTQYF. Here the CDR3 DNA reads TGTGCCAGCAGCACGGGGACTAGCGGGGGGGCTCCAGATACGCAGTATTTT.

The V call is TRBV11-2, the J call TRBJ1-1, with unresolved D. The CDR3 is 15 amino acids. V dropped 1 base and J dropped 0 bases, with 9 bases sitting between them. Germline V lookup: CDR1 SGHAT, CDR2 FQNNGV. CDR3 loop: CASSLGYGVNTEAFF. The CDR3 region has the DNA TGTGCCAGCAGCTTAGGATATGGCGTGAACACTGAAGCTTTCTTT.

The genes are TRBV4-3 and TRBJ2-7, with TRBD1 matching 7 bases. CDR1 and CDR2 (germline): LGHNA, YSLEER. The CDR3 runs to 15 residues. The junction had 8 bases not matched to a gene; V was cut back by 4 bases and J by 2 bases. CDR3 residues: CASSLSWTGTYEQYF. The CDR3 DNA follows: TGCGCCAGCAGCCTCTCTTGGACAGGAACCTACGAGCAGTACTTC.

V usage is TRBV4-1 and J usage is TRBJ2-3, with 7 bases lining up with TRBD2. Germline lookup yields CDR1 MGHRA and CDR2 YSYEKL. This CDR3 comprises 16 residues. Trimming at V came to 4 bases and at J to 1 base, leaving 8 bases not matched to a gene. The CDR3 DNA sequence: TGCGCCAGCAGCCCCCGGGGGGTAAGGGGCACAGATACGCAGTATTTT. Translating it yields CASSPRGVRGTDTQYF.

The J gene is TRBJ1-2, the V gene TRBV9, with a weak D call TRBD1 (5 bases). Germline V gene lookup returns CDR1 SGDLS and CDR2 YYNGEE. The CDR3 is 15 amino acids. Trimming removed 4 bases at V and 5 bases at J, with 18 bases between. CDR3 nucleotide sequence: TGTGCCAGCAGCCCCCCAGCAGGGACTTATTATGGCTACACCTTC. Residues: CASSPPAGTYYGYTF.

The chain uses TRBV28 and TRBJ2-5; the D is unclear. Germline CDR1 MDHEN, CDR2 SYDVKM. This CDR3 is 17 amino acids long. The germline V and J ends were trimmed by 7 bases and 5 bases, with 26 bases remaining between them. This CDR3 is CASTPHAYGSGAETQYF. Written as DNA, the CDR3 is TGTGCCAGCACCCCGCACGCATATGGGTCAGGTGCGGAGACCCAGTACTTC.

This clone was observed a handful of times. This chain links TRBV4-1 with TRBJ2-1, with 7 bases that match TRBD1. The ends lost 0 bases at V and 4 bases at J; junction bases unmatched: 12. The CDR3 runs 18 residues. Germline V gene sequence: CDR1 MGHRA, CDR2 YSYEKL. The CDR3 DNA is TGCGCCAGCAGCCAAGATGAAAGGGGGACAGCTCTATACAATGAGCAGTTCTTC. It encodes CASSQDERGTALYNEQFF.

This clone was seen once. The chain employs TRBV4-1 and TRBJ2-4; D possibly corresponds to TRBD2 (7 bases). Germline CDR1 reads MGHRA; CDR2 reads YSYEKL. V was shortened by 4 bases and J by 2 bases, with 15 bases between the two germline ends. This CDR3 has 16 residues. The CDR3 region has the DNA TGCGCCAGCAGCCCGCGGGGGCCGGATACCAAAAACATTCAGTACTTC. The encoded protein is CASSPRGPDTKNIQYF.

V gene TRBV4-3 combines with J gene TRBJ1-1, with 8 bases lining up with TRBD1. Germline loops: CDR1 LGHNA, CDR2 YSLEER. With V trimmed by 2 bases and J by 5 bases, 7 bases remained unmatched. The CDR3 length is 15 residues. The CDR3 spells CASSQSDRGWTEAFF. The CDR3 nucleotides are TGCGCCAGCAGCCAATCTGACAGGGGTTGGACTGAAGCTTTCTTT.

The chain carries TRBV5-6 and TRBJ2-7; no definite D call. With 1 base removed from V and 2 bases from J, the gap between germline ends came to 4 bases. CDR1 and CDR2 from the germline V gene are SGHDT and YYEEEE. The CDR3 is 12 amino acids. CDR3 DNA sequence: TGTGCCAGCAGCTTGTGGGCCTACGAGCAGTACTTC. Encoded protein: CASSLWAYEQYF.

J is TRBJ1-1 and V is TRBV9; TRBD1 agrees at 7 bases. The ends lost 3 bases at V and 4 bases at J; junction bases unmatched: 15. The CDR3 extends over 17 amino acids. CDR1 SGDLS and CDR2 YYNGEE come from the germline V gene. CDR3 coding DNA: TGTGCCAGCAGCGAACGGGCAGGGGGGCCCGGGGGCACTGAAGCTTTCTTT. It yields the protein CASSERAGGPGGTEAFF.

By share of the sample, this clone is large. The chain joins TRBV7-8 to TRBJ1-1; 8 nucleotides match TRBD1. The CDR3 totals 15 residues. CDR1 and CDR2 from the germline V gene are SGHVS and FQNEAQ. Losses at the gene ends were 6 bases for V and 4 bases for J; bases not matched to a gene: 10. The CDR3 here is CASRQPTGGGTEAFF. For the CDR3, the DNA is TGTGCCAGCAGGCAACCTACAGGGGGTGGCACTGAAGCTTTCTTT. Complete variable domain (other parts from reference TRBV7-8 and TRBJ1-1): GAGVSQSPRYKVAKRGQDVALRCDPISGHVSLFWYQQALGQGPEFLTYFQNEAQLDKSGLPSDRFFAERPEGSVSTLKIQRTQQEDSAVYLCASRQPTGGGTEAFFGQGTRLTVV.

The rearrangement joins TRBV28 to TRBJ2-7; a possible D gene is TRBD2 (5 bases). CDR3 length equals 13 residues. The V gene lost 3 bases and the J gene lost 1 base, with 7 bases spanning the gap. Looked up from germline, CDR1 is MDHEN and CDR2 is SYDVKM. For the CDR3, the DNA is TGTGCCAGCAGTTTTAGGACTTCCTACGAGCAGTACTTC. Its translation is CASSFRTSYEQYF.

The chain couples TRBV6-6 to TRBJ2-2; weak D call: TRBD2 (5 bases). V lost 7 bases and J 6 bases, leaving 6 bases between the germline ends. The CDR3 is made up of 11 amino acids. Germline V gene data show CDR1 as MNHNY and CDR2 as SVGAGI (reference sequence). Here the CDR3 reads CASTGAGELFF. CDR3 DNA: TGTGCCAGCACCGGGGCCGGGGAGCTGTTTTTT.

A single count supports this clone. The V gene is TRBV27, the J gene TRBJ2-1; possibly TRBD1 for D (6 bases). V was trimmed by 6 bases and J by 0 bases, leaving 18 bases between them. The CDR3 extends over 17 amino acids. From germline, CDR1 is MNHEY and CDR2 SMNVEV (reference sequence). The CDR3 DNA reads TGTGCCAGCAGCCCCTCCTGGACAGTTAGCTCCTACAATGAGCAGTTCTTC. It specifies CASSPSWTVSSYNEQFF.

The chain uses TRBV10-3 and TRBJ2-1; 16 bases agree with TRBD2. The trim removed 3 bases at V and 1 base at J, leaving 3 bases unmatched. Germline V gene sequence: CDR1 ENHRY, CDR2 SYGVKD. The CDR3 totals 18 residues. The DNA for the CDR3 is TGTGCCATCAGTGAAGGGACTAGCGGGGGGGGTTCCTACAATGAGCAGTTCTTC. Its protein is CAISEGTSGGGSYNEQFF.

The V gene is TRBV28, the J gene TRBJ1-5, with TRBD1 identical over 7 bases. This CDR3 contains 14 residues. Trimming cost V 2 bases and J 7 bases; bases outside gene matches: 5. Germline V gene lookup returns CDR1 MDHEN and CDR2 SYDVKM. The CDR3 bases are TGTGCCAGCAGTTTAGGCCAGGGGGTCCAGCCCCAGCATTTT. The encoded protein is CASSLGQGVQPQHF.

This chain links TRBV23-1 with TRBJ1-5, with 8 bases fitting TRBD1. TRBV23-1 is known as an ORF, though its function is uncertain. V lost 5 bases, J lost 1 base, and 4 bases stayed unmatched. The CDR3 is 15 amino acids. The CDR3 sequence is CASSWTGNSNQPQHF. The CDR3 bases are TGCGCCAGCAGTTGGACAGGGAACAGCAATCAGCCCCAGCATTTT.

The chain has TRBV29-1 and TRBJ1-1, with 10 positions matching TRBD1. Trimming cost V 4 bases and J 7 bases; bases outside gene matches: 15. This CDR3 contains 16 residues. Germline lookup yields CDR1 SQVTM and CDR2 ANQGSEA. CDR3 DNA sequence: TGCAGCGTTGTCGGACCGACTCGGACAGGGGGAGATGAAGCTTTCTTT. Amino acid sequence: CSVVGPTRTGGDEAFF. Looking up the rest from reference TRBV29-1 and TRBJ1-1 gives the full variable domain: SAVISQKPSRDICQRGTSLTIQCQVDSQVTMMFWYRQQPGQSLTLIATANQGSEATYESGFVIDKFPISRPNLTFSTLTVSNMSPEDSSIYLCSVVGPTRTGGDEAFFGQGTRLTVV.

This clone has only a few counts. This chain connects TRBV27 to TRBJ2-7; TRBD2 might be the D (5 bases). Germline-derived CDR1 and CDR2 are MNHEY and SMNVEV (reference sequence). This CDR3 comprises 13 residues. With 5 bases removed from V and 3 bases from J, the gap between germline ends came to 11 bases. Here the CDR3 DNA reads TGTGCCAGCAGTCCGAACGGGGTCTACGAGCAGTACTTC. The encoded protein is CASSPNGVYEQYF.

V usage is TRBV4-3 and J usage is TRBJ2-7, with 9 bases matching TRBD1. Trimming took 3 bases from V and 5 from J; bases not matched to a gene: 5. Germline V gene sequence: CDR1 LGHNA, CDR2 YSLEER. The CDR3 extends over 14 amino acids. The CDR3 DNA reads TGCGCCAGCAGCCACACAGGGGGCCAAAACGAGCAGTACTTC. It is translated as CASSHTGGQNEQYF.

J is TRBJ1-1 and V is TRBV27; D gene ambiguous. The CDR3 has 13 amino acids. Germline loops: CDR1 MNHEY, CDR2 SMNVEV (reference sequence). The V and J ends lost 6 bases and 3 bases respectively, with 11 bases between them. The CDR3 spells CASSPGTYTEAFF. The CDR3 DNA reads TGTGCCAGCAGCCCAGGCACGTACACTGAAGCTTTCTTT.

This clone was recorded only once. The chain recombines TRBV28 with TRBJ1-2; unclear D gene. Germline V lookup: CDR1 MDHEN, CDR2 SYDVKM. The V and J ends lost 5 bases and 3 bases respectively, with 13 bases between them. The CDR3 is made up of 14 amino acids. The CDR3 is CASSLPPGYYGYTF. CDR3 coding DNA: TGTGCCAGCAGTCTTCCCCCGGGATACTATGGCTACACCTTC.

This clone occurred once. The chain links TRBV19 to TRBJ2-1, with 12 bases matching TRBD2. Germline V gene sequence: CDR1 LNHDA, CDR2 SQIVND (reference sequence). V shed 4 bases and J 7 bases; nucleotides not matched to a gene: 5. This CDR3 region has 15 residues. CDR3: CASSTLAGGLNEQFF. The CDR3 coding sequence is TGTGCCAGTAGTACGCTAGCGGGGGGGCTAAATGAGCAGTTCTTC.

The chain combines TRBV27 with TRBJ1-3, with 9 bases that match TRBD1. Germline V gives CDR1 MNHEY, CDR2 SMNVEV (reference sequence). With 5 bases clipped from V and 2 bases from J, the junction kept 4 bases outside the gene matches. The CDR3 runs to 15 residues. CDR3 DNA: TGTGCCAGCAGTCCCGGGACAGGGACTGGAAACACCATATATTTT. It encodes CASSPGTGTGNTIYF.

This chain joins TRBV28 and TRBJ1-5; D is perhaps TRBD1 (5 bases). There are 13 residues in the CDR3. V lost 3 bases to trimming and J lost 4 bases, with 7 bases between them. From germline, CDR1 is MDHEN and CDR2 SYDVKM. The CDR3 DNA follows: TGTGCCAGCAGTTTGGGGACTAATCAGCCCCAGCATTTT. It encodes CASSLGTNQPQHF.

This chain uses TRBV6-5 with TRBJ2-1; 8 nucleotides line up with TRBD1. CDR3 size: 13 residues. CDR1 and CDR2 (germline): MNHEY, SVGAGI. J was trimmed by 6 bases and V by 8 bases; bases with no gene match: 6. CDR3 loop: CASGTGRSNEQFF. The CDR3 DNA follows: TGTGCCAGCGGGACAGGAAGATCCAATGAGCAGTTCTTC.

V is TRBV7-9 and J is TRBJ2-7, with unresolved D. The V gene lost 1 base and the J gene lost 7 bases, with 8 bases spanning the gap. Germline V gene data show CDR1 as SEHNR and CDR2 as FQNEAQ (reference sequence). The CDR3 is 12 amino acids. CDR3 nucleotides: TGTGCCAGCAGCTTAGGCAAGGTAGAGCAGTACTTC. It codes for CASSLGKVEQYF.